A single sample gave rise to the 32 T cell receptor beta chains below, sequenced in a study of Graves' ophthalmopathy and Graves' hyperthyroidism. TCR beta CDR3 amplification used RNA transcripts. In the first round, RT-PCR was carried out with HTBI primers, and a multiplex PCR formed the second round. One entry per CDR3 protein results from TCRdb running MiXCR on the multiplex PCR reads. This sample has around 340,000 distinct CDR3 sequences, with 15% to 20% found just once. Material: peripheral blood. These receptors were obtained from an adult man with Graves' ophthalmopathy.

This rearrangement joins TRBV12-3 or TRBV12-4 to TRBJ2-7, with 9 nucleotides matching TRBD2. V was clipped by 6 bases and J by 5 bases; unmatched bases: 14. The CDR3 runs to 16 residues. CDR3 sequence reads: CASSPSIAGELHEQYF. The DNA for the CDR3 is TGTGCCAGCAGCCCTTCAATAGCGGGAGAATTGCACGAGCAGTACTTC.

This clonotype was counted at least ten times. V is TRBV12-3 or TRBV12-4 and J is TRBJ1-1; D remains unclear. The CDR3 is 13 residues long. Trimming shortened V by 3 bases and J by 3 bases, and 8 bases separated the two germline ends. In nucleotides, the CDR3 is TGTGCCAGCAGTTTCACCGGGGACACTGAAGCTTTCTTT. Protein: CASSFTGDTEAFF.

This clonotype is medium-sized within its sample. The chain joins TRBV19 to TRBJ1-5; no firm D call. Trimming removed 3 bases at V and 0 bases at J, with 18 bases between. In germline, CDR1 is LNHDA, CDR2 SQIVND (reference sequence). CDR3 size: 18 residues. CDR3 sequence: CASSMQGHTGYSNQPQHF. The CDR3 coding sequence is TGTGCCAGTAGTATGCAAGGGCACACGGGTTATAGCAATCAGCCCCAGCATTTT.

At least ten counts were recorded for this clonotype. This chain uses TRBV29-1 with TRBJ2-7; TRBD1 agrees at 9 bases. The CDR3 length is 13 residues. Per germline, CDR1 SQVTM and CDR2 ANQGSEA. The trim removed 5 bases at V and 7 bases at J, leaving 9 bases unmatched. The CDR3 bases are TGCAGCGTTCGTCCCGGGACAGGGTCGGAGCAGTACTTC. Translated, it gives CSVRPGTGSEQYF.

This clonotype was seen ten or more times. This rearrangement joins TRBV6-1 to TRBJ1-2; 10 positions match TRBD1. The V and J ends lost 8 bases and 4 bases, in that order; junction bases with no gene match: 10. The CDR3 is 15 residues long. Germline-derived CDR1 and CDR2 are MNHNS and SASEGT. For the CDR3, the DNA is TGTGCCAGCGGACAGGGGGATATGCTCCTCTATGGCTACACCTTC. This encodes CASGQGDMLLYGYTF.

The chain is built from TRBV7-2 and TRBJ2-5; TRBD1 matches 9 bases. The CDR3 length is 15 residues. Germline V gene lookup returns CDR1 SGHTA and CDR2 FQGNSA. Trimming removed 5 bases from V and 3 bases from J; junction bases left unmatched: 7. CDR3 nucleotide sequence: TGTGCCAGCAGCCCCGGTTGGACAGGGGAAGAGACCCAGTACTTC. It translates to CASSPGWTGEETQYF.

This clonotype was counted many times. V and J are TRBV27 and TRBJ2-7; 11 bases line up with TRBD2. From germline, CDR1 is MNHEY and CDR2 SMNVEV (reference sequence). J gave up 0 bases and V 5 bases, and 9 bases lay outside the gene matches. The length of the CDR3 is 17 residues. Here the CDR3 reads CASSQLPTSGGSYEQYF. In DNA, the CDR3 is TGTGCCAGCAGTCAACTCCCCACTAGCGGGGGCTCCTACGAGCAGTACTTC.

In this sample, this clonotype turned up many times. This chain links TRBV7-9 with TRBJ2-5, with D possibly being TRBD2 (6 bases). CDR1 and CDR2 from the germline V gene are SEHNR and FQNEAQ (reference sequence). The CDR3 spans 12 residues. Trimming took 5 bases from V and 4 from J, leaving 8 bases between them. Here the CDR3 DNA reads TGTGCCAGCAGCGCCGGGAGAGAGACCCAGTACTTC. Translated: CASSAGRETQYF.

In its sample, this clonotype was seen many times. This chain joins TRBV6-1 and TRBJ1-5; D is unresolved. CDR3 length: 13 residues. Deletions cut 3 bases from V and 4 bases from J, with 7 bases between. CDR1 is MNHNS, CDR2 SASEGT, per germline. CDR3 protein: CASSDDGNQPQHF. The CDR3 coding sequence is TGTGCCAGCAGTGACGACGGGAATCAGCCCCAGCATTTT.

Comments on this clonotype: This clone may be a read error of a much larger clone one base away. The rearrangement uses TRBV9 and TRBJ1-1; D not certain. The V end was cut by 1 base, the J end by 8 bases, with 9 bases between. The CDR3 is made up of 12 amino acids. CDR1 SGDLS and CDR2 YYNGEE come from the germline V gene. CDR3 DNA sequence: TGTGCCAGCAGCGTATTTGGCGACGAAGCTTTCTTT. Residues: CASSVFGDEAFF.

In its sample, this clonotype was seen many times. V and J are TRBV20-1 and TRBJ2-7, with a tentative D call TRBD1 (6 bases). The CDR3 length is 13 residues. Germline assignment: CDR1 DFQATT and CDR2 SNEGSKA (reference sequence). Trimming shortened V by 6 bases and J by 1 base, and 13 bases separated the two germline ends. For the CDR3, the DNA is TGCAGTGCCGAGGACAGTATTTCCTACGAGCAGTACTTC. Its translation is CSAEDSISYEQYF.

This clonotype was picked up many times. The CDR3 DNA reads as TGTGCCAGCAGTTACAGGGCGGGCCAAGAGACCCAGTACTTC. This sequence encodes CASSYRAGQETQYF. The chain uses TRBV6-2 or TRBV6-3 and TRBJ2-5; tentative D call: TRBD2 (5 bases). Trimming stripped 2 bases from V and 1 base from J, with 8 bases between. This CDR3 is built from 14 residues. Germline loops: CDR1 MNHEY, CDR2 SVGEGT.

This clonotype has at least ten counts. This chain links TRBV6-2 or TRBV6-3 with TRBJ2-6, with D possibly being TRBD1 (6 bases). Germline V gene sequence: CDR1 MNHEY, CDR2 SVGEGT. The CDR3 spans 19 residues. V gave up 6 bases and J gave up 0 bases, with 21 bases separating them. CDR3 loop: CASRPVPGQGDSGANVLTF. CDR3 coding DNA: TGTGCCAGCAGGCCAGTCCCGGGACAAGGGGACTCTGGGGCCAACGTCCTGACTTTC.

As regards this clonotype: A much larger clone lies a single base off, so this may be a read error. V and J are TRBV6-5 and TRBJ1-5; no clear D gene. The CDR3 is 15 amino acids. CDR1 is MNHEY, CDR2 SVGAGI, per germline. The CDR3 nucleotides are TGTGTCAGCAGTTACTCTCTACAGAGCAATCAGCCCCAGCATTTT. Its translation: CVSSYSLQSNQPQHF.

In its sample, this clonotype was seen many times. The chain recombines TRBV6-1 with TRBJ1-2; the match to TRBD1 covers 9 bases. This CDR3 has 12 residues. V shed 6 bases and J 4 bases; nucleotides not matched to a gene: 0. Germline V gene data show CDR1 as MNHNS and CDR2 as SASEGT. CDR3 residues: CASRDRGYGYTF. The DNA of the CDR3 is TGTGCCAGCAGGGACAGGGGCTATGGCTACACCTTC.

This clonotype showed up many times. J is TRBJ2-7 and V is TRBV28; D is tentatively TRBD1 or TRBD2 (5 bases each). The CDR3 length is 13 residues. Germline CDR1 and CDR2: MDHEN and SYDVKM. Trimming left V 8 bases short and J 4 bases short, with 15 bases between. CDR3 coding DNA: TGTGCCAGCCGAGGGGATGCCTTGTACGAGCAGTACTTC. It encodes CASRGDALYEQYF.

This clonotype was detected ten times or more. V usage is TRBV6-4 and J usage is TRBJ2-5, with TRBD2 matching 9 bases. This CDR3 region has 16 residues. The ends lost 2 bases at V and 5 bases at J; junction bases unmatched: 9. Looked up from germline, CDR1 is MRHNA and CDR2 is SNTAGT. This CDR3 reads CASSDRGGAFGETQYF. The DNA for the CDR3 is TGTGCCAGCAGTGACCGCGGGGGGGCGTTCGGGGAGACCCAGTACTTC.

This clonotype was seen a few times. CDR3 sequence: CASSMVVGETQYF. CDR3 DNA: TGTGCCAGCAGCATGGTAGTAGGAGAGACCCAGTACTTC. The chain joins TRBV12-3 or TRBV12-4 to TRBJ2-5; D is ambiguous. This CDR3 is built from 13 residues. The V and J ends lost 6 bases and 4 bases respectively, with 12 bases between them.

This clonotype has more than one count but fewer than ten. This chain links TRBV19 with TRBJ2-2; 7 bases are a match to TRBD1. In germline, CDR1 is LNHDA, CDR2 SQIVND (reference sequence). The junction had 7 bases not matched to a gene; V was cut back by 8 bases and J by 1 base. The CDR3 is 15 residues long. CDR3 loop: CASHIGTVNTGELFF. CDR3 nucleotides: TGTGCCAGTCATATCGGGACAGTGAACACCGGGGAGCTGTTTTTT. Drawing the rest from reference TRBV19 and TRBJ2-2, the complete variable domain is DGGITQSPKYLFRKEGQNVTLSCEQNLNHDAMYWYRQDPGQGLRLIYYSQIVNDFQKGDIAEGYSVSREKKESFPLTVTSAQKNPTAFYLCASHIGTVNTGELFFGEGSRLTVL.

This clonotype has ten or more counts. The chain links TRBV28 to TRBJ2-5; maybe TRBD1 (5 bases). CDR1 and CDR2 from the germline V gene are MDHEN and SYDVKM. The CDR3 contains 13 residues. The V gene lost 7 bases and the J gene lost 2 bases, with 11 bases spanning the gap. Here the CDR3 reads CASNDRTQETQYF. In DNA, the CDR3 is TGTGCCAGCAACGACAGAACTCAAGAGACCCAGTACTTC.

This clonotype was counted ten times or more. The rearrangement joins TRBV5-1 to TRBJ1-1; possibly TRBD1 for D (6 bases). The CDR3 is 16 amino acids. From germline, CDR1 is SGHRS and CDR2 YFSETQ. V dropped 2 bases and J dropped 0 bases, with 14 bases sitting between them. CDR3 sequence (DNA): TGCGCCAGCAGCTTTGTAGCAGGGGAGGTGAACACTGAAGCTTTCTTT. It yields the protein CASSFVAGEVNTEAFF.

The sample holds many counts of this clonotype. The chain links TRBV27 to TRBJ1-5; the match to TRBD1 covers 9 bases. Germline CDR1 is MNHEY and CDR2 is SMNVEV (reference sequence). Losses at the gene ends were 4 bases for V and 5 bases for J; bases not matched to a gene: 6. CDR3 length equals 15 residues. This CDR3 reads CASSSTWTGDQPQHF. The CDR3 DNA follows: TGTGCCAGCAGTTCAACATGGACAGGGGATCAGCCCCAGCATTTT.

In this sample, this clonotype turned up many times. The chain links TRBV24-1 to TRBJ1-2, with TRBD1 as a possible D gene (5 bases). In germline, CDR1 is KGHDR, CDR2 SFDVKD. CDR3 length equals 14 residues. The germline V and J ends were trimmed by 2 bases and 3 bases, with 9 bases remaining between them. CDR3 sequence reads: CATSDWGRDYGYTF. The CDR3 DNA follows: TGTGCCACCAGTGATTGGGGCAGGGACTATGGCTACACCTTC.

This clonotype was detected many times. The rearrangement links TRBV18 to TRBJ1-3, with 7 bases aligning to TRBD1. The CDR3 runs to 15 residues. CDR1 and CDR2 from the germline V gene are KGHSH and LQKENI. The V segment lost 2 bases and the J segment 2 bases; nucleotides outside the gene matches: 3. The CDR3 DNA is TGTGCCAGCTCACCAGCCGGACAGGCTGGAAACACCATATATTTT. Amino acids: CASSPAGQAGNTIYF.

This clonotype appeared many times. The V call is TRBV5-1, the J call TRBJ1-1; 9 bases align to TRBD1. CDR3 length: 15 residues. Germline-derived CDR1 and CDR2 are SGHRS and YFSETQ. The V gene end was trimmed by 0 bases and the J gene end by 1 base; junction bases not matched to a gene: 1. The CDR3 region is CASSLETGGNTEAFF. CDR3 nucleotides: TGCGCCAGCAGCTTGGAGACAGGGGGGAACACTGAAGCTTTCTTT.

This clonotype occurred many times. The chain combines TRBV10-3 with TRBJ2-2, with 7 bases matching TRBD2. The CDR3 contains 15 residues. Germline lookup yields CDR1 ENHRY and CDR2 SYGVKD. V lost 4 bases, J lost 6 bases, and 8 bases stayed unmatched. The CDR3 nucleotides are TGTGCCATCAGTGGGACACTAGCGATCCCCGGGGAGCTGTTTTTT. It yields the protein CAISGTLAIPGELFF.

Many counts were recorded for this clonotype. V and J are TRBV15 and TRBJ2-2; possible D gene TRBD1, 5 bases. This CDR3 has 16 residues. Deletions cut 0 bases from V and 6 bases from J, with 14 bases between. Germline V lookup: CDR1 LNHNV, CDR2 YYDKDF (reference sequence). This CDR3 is CATSRDTAGIAGELFF. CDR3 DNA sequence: TGTGCCACCAGCAGAGATACGGCAGGGATCGCCGGGGAGCTGTTTTTT.

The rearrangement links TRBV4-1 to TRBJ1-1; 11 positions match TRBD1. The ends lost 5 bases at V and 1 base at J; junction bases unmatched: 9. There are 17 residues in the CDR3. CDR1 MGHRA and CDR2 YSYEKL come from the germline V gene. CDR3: CASSSMDRGLRNTEAFF. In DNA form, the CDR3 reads TGCGCCAGCAGCTCTATGGACAGGGGGCTGAGGAACACTGAAGCTTTCTTT.

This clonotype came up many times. Here the CDR3 reads CSARDLRKGNTGELFF. Written as DNA, the CDR3 is TGCAGTGCTAGAGATTTGAGGAAGGGGAACACCGGGGAGCTGTTTTTT. The V gene is TRBV20-1, the J gene TRBJ2-2; D gene unclear. The germline gives CDR1 DFQATT, CDR2 SNEGSKA (reference sequence). Trimming took off 0 bases at V and 1 base at J, with 12 bases between the two ends. CDR3 length equals 16 residues.

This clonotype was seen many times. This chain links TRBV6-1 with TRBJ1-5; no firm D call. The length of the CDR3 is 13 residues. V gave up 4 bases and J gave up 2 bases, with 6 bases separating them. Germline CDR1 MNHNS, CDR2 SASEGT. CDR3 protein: CASSGMGNQPQHF. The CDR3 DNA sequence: TGTGCCAGCAGTGGGATGGGCAATCAGCCCCAGCATTTT.

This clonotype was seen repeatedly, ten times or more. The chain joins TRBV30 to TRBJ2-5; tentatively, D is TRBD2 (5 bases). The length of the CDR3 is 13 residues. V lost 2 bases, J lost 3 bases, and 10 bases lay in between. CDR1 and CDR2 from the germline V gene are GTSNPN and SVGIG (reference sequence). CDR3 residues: CAWSPDLKETQYF. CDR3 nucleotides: TGTGCCTGGAGTCCGGACTTAAAAGAGACCCAGTACTTC.

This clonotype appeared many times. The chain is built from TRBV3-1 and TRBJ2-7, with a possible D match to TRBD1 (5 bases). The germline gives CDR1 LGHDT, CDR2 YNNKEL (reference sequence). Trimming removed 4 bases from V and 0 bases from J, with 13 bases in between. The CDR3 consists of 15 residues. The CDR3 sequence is CASSRGRDSSYEQYF. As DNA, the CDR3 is TGTGCCAGCAGCCGAGGTCGTGACAGCTCCTACGAGCAGTACTTC.